Presented here are 23 T cell receptor beta chains from one specimen sequenced in a study of blood T cell repertoires in COVID-19. The protocol was immunoSEQ multiplex PCR, while the TCRdb copy is restricted to in-frame clones and leaves out a portion. This sample has approximately 200,000 clones, with 70% to 90% found just once. Input material: PBMCs or T cells enriched from blood (not recorded which). All receptors come from a man aged 35 to 55 who had recovered from COVID-19.

The V gene is TRBV27, the J gene TRBJ1-6; tentative D call: TRBD1 (6 bases). V was shortened by 3 bases and J by 7 bases, with 19 bases between the two germline ends. The CDR3 has 17 residues. Germline CDR1 and CDR2: MNHEY and SMNVEV (reference sequence). The DNA of the CDR3 is TGTGCCAGCAGTTTCTCCCCAGGGACATCCCGGAATTCACCCCTCCACTTT. Translated, it gives CASSFSPGTSRNSPLHF.

The chain carries TRBV3-1 (or the pseudogene TRBV3-2) and TRBJ2-7; maybe TRBD1 (5 bases). In germline, CDR1 is LGHDT, CDR2 YNNKEL (reference sequence). The CDR3 totals 13 residues. V lost 1 base and J 3 bases, leaving 7 bases between the germline ends. The CDR3 region is CASSQGQGYEQYF. DNA for the CDR3: TGTGCCAGCAGCCAAGGTCAGGGCTACGAGCAGTACTTC.

This chain links TRBV10-1 with TRBJ2-5, with D uncertain. This CDR3 is 13 amino acids long. Deletions cut 7 bases from V and 5 bases from J, with 14 bases between. Germline V gene lookup returns CDR1 WNHNN and CDR2 SYGVQD (reference sequence). The CDR3 region has the DNA TGCGCCAGCATATACCGTGCTAAGGAGACCCAGTACTTC. It encodes CASIYRAKETQYF.

J is TRBJ1-1 and V is TRBV10-1; possibly TRBD1 for D (5 bases). Germline V gene data show CDR1 as WNHNN and CDR2 as SYGVQD (reference sequence). The CDR3 contains 15 residues. V was shortened by 0 bases and J by 0 bases, with 8 bases between the two germline ends. The CDR3 spells CASSESTVMNTEAFF. The CDR3 DNA reads as TGCGCCAGCAGTGAGTCGACAGTCATGAACACTGAAGCTTTCTTT.

CDR3 loop: CATSDQDLKETQYF. The CDR3 bases are TGTGCCACCAGTGATCAGGACTTAAAAGAGACCCAGTACTTC. The chain joins TRBV24-1 to TRBJ2-5; D might be TRBD2 (5 bases). The CDR3 length is 14 residues. CDR1 and CDR2 from the germline V gene are KGHDR and SFDVKD. V lost 3 bases and J 3 bases, leaving 10 bases between the germline ends.

This clone appeared a few times. V and J are TRBV5-1 and TRBJ1-4; no clear D. The CDR3 spans 15 residues. The germline V gene has CDR1 SGHRS and CDR2 YFSETQ. V shed 8 bases and J shed 8 bases, with 22 bases lying between them. Written as DNA, the CDR3 is TGCGCCAGTAGAGGGTCCCCGGCACTCCTAGAAAAACTGTTTTTT. Amino acids: CASRGSPALLEKLFF. Supplemented by reference TRBV5-1 and TRBJ1-4, the full variable domain reads KAGVTQTPRYLIKTRGQQVTLSCSPISGHRSVSWYQQTPGQGLQFLFEYFSETQRNKGNFPGRFSGRQFSNSRSEMNVSTLELGDSALYLCASRGSPALLEKLFFGSGTQLSVL.

The sample holds one count of this clone. The V call is TRBV19, the J call TRBJ1-1; no reliable D call. CDR1 and CDR2 (germline): LNHDA, SQIVND (reference sequence). The V end lost 3 bases, the J end lost 0 bases, and 20 bases lay between the germline ends. CDR3 length equals 18 residues. The CDR3 DNA sequence: TGTGCCAGTAGTATGGGAGGAGGGAACCTTAATTTGAACACTGAAGCTTTCTTT. It encodes CASSMGGGNLNLNTEAFF.

This clone has only one observation. This chain joins TRBV2 and TRBJ1-2; 10 bases map to TRBD1. V lost 5 bases and J lost 8; bases outside the gene matches: 5. This CDR3 region has 13 residues. Germline CDR1 is SNHLY and CDR2 is FYNNEI. CDR3 sequence: CASSSDRGQGYTF. The CDR3 bases are TGTGCCAGCAGTTCTGACAGGGGGCAAGGCTACACCTTC.

The chain uses TRBV5-1 and TRBJ2-1, with D possibly TRBD2 on 7 matching bases. V lost 4 bases, J lost 1 base, and 24 bases lay in between. Germline V gives CDR1 SGHRS, CDR2 YFSETQ. The CDR3 is 19 residues long. The CDR3, as DNA: TGCGCCAGCAGCCCGGCGGTTGGCGGGGGCTCCGGTTCCTACAATGAGCAGTTCTTC. Amino acid sequence: CASSPAVGGGSGSYNEQFF.

The rearrangement links TRBV5-1 to TRBJ2-5, with 10 bases that match TRBD2. Germline assignment: CDR1 SGHRS and CDR2 YFSETQ. J was trimmed by 3 bases and V by 4 bases; bases with no gene match: 3. The CDR3 is 14 residues long. CDR3 residues: CASSPTSGKETQYF. CDR3 nucleotides: TGCGCCAGCAGCCCTACTAGCGGGAAAGAGACCCAGTACTTC.

This clone has a handful of counts. The rearrangement uses TRBV29-1 and TRBJ1-5; D unresolved. The CDR3 is made up of 13 amino acids. Germline CDR1 is SQVTM and CDR2 is ANQGSEA. V lost 2 bases and J 9 bases, leaving 14 bases between the germline ends. CDR3 DNA sequence: TGCAGCGTTGAAATCGGGGATGTAGGGCCCCAGCATTTT. Its protein product is CSVEIGDVGPQHF. The full variable domain, with the rest looked up from reference TRBV29-1 and TRBJ1-5, is SAVISQKPSRDICQRGTSLTIQCQVDSQVTMMFWYRQQPGQSLTLIATANQGSEATYESGFVIDKFPISRPNLTFSTLTVSNMSPEDSSIYLCSVEIGDVGPQHFGDGTRLSIL.

Turning to this clone: The same CDR3 arises from other DNA sequences in this sample as well. The V gene is TRBV9, the J gene TRBJ1-3, with D perhaps matching TRBD1 (5 bases). The CDR3 loop spans 16 amino acids. Germline V CDR1 and CDR2: SGDLS, YYNGEE. The V and J ends lost 0 bases and 1 base respectively, with 11 bases between them. The CDR3 DNA reads TGTGCCAGCAGCGTAGGGGTGGGGGGTTCTGGAAACACCATATATTTT. Translated: CASSVGVGGSGNTIYF.

J is TRBJ1-1 and V is TRBV5-1; 8 bases are shared with TRBD1. Germline V CDR1 and CDR2: SGHRS, YFSETQ. The CDR3 is 19 amino acids. J was trimmed by 1 base and V by 4 bases; bases with no gene match: 18. CDR3 protein: CASSRTSPGQGMKNTEAFF. The CDR3 DNA sequence: TGCGCCAGCAGCCGTACCAGTCCAGGACAGGGTATGAAGAACACTGAAGCTTTCTTT.

This clone was observed a single time. V gene TRBV7-2 combines with J gene TRBJ2-7, with 7 bases aligning to TRBD1. J gave up 5 bases and V 8 bases, and 6 bases lay outside the gene matches. This CDR3 is 12 amino acids long. In germline, CDR1 is SGHTA, CDR2 FQGNSA. The chain's CDR3 is CASQGVSDEQYF. The CDR3 DNA reads TGTGCCAGCCAGGGGGTTTCCGACGAGCAGTACTTC. The full variable domain, in which reference TRBV7-2 and TRBJ2-7 provide the parts outside the CDR3, is GAGVSQSPSNKVTEKGKDVELRCDPISGHTALYWYRQSLGQGLEFLIYFQGNSAPDKSGLPSDRFSAERTGGSVSTLTIQRTQQEDSAVYLCASQGVSDEQYFGPGTRLTVT.

The V and J genes are TRBV19 and TRBJ1-2; D is perhaps TRBD1 (5 bases). V shed 4 bases and J shed 0 bases, with 9 bases lying between them. CDR1 and CDR2 from the germline V gene are LNHDA and SQIVND (reference sequence). The CDR3 is 14 residues long. Written as DNA, the CDR3 is TGTGCCAGTAGTAAGGCAGGGACTAACTATGGCTACACCTTC. It yields the protein CASSKAGTNYGYTF. Filled out from reference TRBV19 and TRBJ1-2, the complete variable domain reads DGGITQSPKYLFRKEGQNVTLSCEQNLNHDAMYWYRQDPGQGLRLIYYSQIVNDFQKGDIAEGYSVSREKKESFPLTVTSAQKNPTAFYLCASSKAGTNYGYTFGSGTRLTVV.

The chain links TRBV5-8 to TRBJ1-5, with 8 bases that match TRBD1. Germline V gene sequence: CDR1 SGHTS, CDR2 YDEGEE. The CDR3 length is 19 residues. The V gene end was trimmed by 4 bases and the J gene end by 0 bases; junction bases not matched to a gene: 15. CDR3 sequence reads: CASSPTRGTGGYSNQPQHF. In DNA, the CDR3 is TGTGCCAGCAGCCCAACCCGCGGGACAGGAGGATATAGCAATCAGCCCCAGCATTTT.

The gene calls are TRBV18 and TRBJ1-6, with 12 bases that match TRBD1. The germline gives CDR1 KGHSH, CDR2 LQKENI. The CDR3 loop spans 15 amino acids. Losses at the gene ends were 3 bases for V and 9 bases for J; bases not matched to a gene: 3. DNA for the CDR3: TGTGCCAGCTCACCGGCGGGACAGGGGGCTTCACCCCTCCACTTT. It specifies CASSPAGQGASPLHF.

The CDR3 loop reads CASSLAGSIDQPQHF. CDR3 nucleotide sequence: TGCGCCAGCAGCTTGGCGGGTTCTATCGATCAGCCCCAGCATTTT. This sequence joins TRBV5-1 and TRBJ1-5, with unresolved D. V dropped 0 bases and J dropped 5 bases, with 12 bases sitting between them. Germline lookup yields CDR1 SGHRS and CDR2 YFSETQ. The CDR3 totals 15 residues.

The genes are TRBV11-2 and TRBJ2-7; 7 nucleotides match TRBD2. Germline CDR1 SGHAT, CDR2 FQNNGV. Unmatched junction bases numbered 7, after V lost 5 bases and J lost 6 bases. The CDR3 sequence is 13 residues long. CDR3 DNA sequence: TGTGCCAGCAGCCGTCATCCGGGGGGCGAGCAGTACTTC. Translated: CASSRHPGGEQYF.

This rearrangement joins TRBV30 to TRBJ2-3; TRBD2 matches 8 bases. V dropped 0 bases and J dropped 6; count of bases not matched to a gene: 8. Germline-derived CDR1 and CDR2 are GTSNPN and SVGIG (reference sequence). The CDR3 sequence is 15 residues long. The CDR3 here is CAWSVGSSGYDTQYF. In DNA form, the CDR3 reads TGTGCCTGGAGTGTAGGCTCTAGCGGGTATGATACGCAGTATTTT.

V and J are TRBV18 and TRBJ1-3; D gene uncertain. The V gene's germline CDR1 is KGHSH and CDR2 LQKENI. CDR3 size: 14 residues. Between the trimmed V and J ends, which lost 3 bases and 0 bases, there was a span of 6 bases. The CDR3 protein is CASSPELSGNTIYF. As DNA, the CDR3 is TGTGCCAGCTCACCTGAACTCTCTGGAAACACCATATATTTT.

The chain carries TRBV7-2 and TRBJ2-1, with TRBD1 identical over 11 bases. The V and J ends lost 1 base and 6 bases, in that order; junction bases with no gene match: 2. The CDR3 runs 15 residues. Germline V gene data show CDR1 as SGHTA and CDR2 as FQGNSA. CDR3 loop: CASSLGGTGGNEQFF. The CDR3, as DNA: TGTGCCAGCAGCTTAGGGGGGACAGGGGGCAATGAGCAGTTCTTC.

The genes are TRBV29-1 and TRBJ2-1; 9 nucleotides agree with TRBD2. This CDR3 comprises 18 residues. J gave up 5 bases and V 7 bases, and 21 bases lay outside the gene matches. The V gene's germline CDR1 is SQVTM and CDR2 ANQGSEA. The CDR3 loop is CSATNGRGGYRKNNEQFF. The CDR3 DNA reads as TGCAGCGCCACGAATGGGCGGGGGGGTTACCGAAAGAACAATGAGCAGTTCTTC.